The TCR beta chain under discussion was sequenced for a study of post-analysis software for immune sequencing data. Study-wide findings and caveats: A handful of TRBV segments were significantly more frequent in patients than in controls. TRBV5-6, TRBV5-1 and TRBV20-1 were among these segments.

This clonotype has a handful of counts. The target antigen is unknown. Built from TCR beta cDNA, the libraries had unique molecular identifiers in them. TCRdb re-called the PCR reads with MiXCR, one entry per CDR3 protein. This table has approximately 400,000 distinct CDR3 sequences, roughly 36% appearing once. The CDR3 runs 14 residues. Deletions cut 0 bases from V and 4 bases from J, with 10 bases between. The rearrangement uses TRBV12-3 or TRBV12-4 and TRBJ2-7; D may correspond to TRBD1 or TRBD2 (6 bases each). Material: blood. The sequence derives from a girl under 18 with multiple sclerosis. DNA of the CDR3: TGTGCCAGCAGTTTAGCTCTAGGGGGGTACGAGCAGTACTTC. This sequence encodes CASSLALGGYEQYF.